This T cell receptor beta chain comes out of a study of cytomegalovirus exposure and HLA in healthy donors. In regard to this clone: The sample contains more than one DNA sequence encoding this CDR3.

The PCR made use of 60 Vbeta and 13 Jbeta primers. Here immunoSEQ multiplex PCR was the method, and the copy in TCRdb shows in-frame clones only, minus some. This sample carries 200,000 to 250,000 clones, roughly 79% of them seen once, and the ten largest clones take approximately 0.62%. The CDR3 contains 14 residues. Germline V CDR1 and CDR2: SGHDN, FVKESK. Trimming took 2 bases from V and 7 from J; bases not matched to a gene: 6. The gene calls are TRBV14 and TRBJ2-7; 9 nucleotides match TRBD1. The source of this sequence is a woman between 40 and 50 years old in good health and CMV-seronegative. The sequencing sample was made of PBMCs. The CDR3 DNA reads TGTGCCAGCAGCCAACGGACAGGGGTTCGAGAGCAGTACTTC. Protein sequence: CASSQRTGVREQYF.